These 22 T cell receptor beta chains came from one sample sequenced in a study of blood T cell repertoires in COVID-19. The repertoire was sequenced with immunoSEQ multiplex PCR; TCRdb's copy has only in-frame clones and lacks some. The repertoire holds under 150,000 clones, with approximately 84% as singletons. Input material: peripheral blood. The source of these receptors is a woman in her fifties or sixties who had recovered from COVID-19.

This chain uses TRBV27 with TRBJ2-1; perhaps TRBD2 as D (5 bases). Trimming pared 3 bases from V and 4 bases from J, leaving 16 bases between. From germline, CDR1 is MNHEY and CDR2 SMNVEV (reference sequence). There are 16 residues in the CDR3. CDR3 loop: CASSFNTGSRYNEQFF. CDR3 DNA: TGTGCCAGCAGTTTTAATACGGGATCTCGGTACAATGAGCAGTTCTTC.

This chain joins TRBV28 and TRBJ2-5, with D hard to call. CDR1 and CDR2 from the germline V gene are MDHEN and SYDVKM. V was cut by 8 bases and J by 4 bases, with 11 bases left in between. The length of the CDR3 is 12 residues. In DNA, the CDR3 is TGTGCCAGCTTTCAGGCGTTAGAGACCCAGTACTTC. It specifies CASFQALETQYF. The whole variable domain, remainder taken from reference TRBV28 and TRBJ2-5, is DVKVTQSSRYLVKRTGEKVFLECVQDMDHENMFWYRQDPGLGLRLIYFSYDVKMKEKGDIPEGYSVSREKKERFSLILESASTNQTSMYLCASFQALETQYFGPGTRLLVL.

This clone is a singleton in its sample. CDR3: CASSSQPQVSYGYTF. The DNA of the CDR3 is TGTGCCAGCAGTTCCCAGCCCCAGGTTAGCTATGGCTACACCTTC. V usage is TRBV27 and J usage is TRBJ1-2, with no clear D. Trimming shortened V by 4 bases and J by 4 bases, and 16 bases separated the two germline ends. The CDR3 loop spans 15 amino acids. Germline V gene sequence: CDR1 MNHEY, CDR2 SMNVEV (reference sequence).

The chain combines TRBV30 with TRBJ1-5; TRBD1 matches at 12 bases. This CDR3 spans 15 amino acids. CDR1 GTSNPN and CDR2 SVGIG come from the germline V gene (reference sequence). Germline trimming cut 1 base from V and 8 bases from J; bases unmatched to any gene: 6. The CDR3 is CAWSEGQGAREPQHF. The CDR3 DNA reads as TGTGCCTGGAGTGAGGGACAGGGGGCGCGTGAGCCCCAGCATTTT.

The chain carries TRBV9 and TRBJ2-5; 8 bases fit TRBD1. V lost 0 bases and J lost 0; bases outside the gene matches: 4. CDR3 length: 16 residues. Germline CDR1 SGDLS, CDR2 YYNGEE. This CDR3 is CASSVDGTGHQETQYF. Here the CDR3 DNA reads TGTGCCAGCAGCGTAGACGGGACAGGCCACCAAGAGACCCAGTACTTC.

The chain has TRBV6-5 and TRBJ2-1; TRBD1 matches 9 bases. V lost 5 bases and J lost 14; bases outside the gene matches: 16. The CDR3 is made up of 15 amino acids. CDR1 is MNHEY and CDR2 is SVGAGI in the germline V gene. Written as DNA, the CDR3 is TGTGCCAGCAGTCTTCCCTCCGGGACAGGGCCGGTCGAGTTCTTC. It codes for CASSLPSGTGPVEFF.

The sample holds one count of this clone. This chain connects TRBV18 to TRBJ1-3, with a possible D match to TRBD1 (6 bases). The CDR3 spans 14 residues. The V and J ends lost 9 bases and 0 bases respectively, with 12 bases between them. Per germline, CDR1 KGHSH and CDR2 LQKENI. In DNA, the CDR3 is TGTGCCAGTGCGACAGGCCCCTCTGGAAACACCATATATTTT. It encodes CASATGPSGNTIYF. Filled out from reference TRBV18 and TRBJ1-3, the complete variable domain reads NAGVMQNPRHLVRRRGQEARLRCSPMKGHSHVYWYRQLPEEGLKFMVYLQKENIIDESGMPKERFSAEFPKEGPSILRIQQVVRGDSAAYFCASATGPSGNTIYFGEGSWLTVV.

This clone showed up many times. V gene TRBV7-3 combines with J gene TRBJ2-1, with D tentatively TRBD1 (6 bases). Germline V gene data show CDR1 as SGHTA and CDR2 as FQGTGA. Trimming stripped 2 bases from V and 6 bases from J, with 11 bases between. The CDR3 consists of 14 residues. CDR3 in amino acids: CASSLGQGINEQFF. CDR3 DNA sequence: TGTGCCAGCAGCTTAGGGCAGGGGATCAATGAGCAGTTCTTC. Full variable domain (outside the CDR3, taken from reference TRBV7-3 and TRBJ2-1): GAGVSQTPSNKVTEKGKYVELRCDPISGHTALYWYRQSLGQGPEFLIYFQGTGAADDSGLPNDRFFAVRPEGSVSTLKIQRTERGDSAVYLCASSLGQGINEQFFGPGTRLTVL.

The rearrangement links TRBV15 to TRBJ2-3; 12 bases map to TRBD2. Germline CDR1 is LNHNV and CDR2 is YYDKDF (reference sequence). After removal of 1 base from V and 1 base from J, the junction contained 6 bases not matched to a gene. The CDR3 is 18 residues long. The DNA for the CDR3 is TGTGCCACCAGCAGAGGCCTGACTAGCGGGAGTGGCACAGATACGCAGTATTTT. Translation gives CATSRGLTSGSGTDTQYF.

The CDR3 region has the DNA TGTGCCTGGAGTGTAAGGCGGCGGGAGCTCACGAATACGCAGTATTTT. It translates to CAWSVRRRELTNTQYF. The chain carries TRBV30 and TRBJ2-3; 7 bases match TRBD2. The CDR3 contains 16 residues. In germline, CDR1 is GTSNPN, CDR2 SVGIG (reference sequence). V gave up 0 bases and J gave up 7 bases; unmatched junction bases: 13. The whole variable domain, filled in from reference TRBV30 and TRBJ2-3, reads SQTIHQWPATLVQPVGSPLSLECTVEGTSNPNLYWYRQAAGRGLQLLFYSVGIGQISSEVPQNLSASRPQDRQFILSSKKLLLSDSGFYLCAWSVRRRELTNTQYFGPGTRLTVL.

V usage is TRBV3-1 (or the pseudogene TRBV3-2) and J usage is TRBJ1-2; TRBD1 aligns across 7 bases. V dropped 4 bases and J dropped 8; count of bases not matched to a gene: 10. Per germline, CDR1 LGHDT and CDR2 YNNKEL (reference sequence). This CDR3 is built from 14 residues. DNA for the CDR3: TGTGCCAGCAGCCTCCTGACAGGGTCGGGGGGCTACACCTTC. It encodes CASSLLTGSGGYTF.

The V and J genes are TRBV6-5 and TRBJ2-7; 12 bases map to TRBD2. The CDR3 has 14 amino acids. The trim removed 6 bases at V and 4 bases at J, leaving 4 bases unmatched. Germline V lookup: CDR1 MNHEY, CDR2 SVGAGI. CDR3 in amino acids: CASSRLAGEYEQYF. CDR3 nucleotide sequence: TGTGCCAGCAGCAGACTAGCGGGAGAATACGAGCAGTACTTC.

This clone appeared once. CDR3: CAISERTGVKQYF. The CDR3 coding sequence is TGTGCCATCAGTGAAAGGACAGGGGTGAAGCAGTACTTC. The chain carries TRBV10-3 and TRBJ2-7; the match to TRBD1 covers 9 bases. There are 13 residues in the CDR3. Germline V gene data show CDR1 as ENHRY and CDR2 as SYGVKD. The V and J ends lost 3 bases and 8 bases, in that order; junction bases with no gene match: 5.

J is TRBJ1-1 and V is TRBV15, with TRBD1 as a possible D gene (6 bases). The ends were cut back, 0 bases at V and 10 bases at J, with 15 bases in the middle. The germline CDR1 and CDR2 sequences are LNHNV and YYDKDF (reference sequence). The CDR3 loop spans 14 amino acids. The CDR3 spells CATSRDEAGAGAFF. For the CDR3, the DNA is TGTGCCACCAGCAGAGATGAAGCGGGGGCAGGAGCTTTCTTT.

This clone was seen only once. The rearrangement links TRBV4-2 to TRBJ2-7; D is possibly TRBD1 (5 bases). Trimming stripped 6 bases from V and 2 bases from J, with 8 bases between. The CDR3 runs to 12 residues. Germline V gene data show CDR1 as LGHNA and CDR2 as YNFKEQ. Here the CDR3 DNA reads TGTGCCAGCAGAGGACAAACCTACGAGCAGTACTTC. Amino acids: CASRGQTYEQYF.

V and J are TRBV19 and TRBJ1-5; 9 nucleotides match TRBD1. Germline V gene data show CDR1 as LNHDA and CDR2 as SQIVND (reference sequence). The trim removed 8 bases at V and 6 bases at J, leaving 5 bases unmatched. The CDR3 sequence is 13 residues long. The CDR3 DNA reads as TGTGCCAGTCTGGACAGGGGAGGTCAGCCCCAGCATTTT. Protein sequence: CASLDRGGQPQHF.

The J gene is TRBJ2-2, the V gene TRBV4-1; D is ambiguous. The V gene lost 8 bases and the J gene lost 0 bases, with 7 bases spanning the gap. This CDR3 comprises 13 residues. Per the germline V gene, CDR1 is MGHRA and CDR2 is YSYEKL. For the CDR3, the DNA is TGCGCCAGCCGAGGTGCGAACACCGGGGAGCTGTTTTTT. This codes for CASRGANTGELFF.

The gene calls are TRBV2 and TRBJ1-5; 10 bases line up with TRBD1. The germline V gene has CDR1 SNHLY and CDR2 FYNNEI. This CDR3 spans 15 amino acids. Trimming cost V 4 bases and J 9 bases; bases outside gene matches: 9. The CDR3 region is CASSAGTGEIWPQHF. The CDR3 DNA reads TGTGCCAGCAGTGCCGGGACAGGGGAAATCTGGCCCCAGCATTTT.

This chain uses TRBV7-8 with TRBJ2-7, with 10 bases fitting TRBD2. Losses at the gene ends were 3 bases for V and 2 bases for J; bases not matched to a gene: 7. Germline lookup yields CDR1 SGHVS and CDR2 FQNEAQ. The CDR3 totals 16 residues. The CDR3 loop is CASSFVIAGGTYEQYF. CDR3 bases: TGTGCCAGCAGCTTCGTCATAGCGGGAGGCACCTACGAGCAGTACTTC.

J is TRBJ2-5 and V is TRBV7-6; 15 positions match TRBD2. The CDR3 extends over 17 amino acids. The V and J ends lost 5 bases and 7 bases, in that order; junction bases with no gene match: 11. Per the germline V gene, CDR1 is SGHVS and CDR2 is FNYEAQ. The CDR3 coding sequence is TGTGCCAGCAGCCCTGGGACTAGCGGGGGGCTGGGGGGGACCCAGTACTTC. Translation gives CASSPGTSGGLGGTQYF.

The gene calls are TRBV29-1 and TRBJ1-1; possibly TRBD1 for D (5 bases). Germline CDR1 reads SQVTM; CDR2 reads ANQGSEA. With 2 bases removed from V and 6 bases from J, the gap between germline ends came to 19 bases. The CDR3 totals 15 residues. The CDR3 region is CSVESTQGRTSEAFF. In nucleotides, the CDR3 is TGCAGCGTTGAATCTACGCAGGGAAGAACGTCTGAAGCTTTCTTT.

This CDR3 reads CASERGIDEQYF. DNA for the CDR3: TGTGCCAGCGAACGGGGTATCGACGAGCAGTACTTC. V usage is TRBV11-2 and J usage is TRBJ2-7; a possible D gene is TRBD2 (5 bases). The germline V and J ends were trimmed by 8 bases and 5 bases, with 13 bases remaining between them. The CDR3 length is 12 residues. Per the germline V gene, CDR1 is SGHAT and CDR2 is FQNNGV.